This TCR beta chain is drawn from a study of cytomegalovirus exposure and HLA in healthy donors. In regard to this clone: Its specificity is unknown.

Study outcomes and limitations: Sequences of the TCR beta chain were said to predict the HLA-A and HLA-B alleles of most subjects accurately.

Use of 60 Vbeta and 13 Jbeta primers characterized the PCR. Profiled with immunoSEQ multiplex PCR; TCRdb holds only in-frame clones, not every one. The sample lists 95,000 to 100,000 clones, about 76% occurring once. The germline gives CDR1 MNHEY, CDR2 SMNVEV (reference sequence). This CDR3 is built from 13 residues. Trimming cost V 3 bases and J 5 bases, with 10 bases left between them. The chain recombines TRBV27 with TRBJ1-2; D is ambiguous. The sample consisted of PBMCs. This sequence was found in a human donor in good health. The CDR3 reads CASSFPGSYGYTF. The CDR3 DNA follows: TGTGCCAGCAGTTTTCCCGGGTCATATGGCTACACCTTC.